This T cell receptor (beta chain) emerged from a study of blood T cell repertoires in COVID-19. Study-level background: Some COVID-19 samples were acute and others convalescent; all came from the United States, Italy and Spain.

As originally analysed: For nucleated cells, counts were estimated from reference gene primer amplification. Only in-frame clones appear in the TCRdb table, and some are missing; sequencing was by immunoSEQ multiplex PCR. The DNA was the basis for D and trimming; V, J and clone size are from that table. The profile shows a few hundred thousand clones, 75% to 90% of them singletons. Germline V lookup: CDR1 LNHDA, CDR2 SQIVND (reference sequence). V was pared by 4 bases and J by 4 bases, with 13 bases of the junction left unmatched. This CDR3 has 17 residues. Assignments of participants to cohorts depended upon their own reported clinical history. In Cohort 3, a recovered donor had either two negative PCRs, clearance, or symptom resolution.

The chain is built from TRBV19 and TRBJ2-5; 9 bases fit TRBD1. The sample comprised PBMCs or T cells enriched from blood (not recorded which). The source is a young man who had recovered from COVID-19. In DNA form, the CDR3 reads TGTGCCAGTAGTAAATCGATGGCCGGGACAGGGTTAGAGACCCAGTACTTC. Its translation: CASSKSMAGTGLETQYF.